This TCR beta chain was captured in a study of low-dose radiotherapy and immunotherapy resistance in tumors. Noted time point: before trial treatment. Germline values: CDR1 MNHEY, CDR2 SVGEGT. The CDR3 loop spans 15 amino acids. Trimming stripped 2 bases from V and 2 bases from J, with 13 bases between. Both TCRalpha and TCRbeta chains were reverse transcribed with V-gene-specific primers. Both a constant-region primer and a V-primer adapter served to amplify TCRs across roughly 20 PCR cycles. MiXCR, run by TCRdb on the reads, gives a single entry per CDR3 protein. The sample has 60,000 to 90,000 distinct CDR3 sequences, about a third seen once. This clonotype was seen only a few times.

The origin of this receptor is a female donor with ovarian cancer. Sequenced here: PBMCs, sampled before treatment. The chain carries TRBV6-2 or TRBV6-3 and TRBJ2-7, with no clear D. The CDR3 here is CASSYTHKITYEQYF. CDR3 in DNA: TGTGCCAGCAGTTACACGCACAAAATTACCTACGAGCAGTACTTC.